The present entry profiles one T cell receptor beta chain with its context. Its antigen is not known. TCRdb's table, derived via immunoSEQ multiplex PCR, lists solely in-frame clones and lacks some. The sample carries about 130,000 clones, 85% to 90% recorded once. The data stem from a study of cytomegalovirus exposure and HLA in healthy donors. Study-level findings and limits: Diagnosis of cytomegalovirus status made by the classifier reportedly showed high specificity and sensitivity.

With 2 bases removed from V and 12 bases from J, the gap between germline ends came to 20 bases. Germline CDR1 MDHEN, CDR2 SYDVKM. The CDR3 is 15 residues long. The source is a woman aged 18-29 years in good health and CMV-seronegative. The sequencing sample was made of PBMCs. The chain joins TRBV28 to TRBJ2-1, with a weak D call TRBD2 (6 bases). The CDR3 DNA sequence: TGTGCCAGCAGTTTAAGAGGATCACTAGCTGTCGGGCAGTTCTTC. Translation gives CASSLRGSLAVGQFF.